The clone carrying this TCR beta chain was observed a few times. Its antigen remains unknown. Unique molecular identifier tags were affixed to discrete cDNA molecules. MiXCR was run by TCRdb on the 5' RACE reads, yielding one entry per CDR3 protein. The sample records approximately 49,000 distinct CDR3 sequences, roughly 10% being singletons. The sample is drawn from a study of early T cells in non-severe SARS-CoV-2 infection. Study as a whole: The sequenced material was bulk RNA from unsorted whole blood, and its chains were unpaired. Study-level results: A preference for anti-spike CD8 responses marked VDJdb matching, which missed private and CD4 specificities.

The CDR3 length is 15 residues. CDR1 KGHSH and CDR2 LQKENI come from the germline V gene. V was shortened by 5 bases and J by 4 bases, with 18 bases between the two germline ends. Sequencing used whole blood. The chain has TRBV18 and TRBJ2-7; weak D call: TRBD1 (7 bases). This receptor was obtained from an adult who was a healthcare worker with PCR-confirmed SARS-CoV-2 infection or an uninfected control (not recorded which). In DNA form, the CDR3 reads TGTGCCAGCTCAGCAGGACAGGACTATCCATACGAGCAGTACTTC. Residues: CASSAGQDYPYEQYF.